These 18 T cell receptor beta chains were sequenced from one sample in a study of blood T cell repertoires in COVID-19. Method: immunoSEQ multiplex PCR; TCRdb's copy keeps in-frame clones and lacks some. The sample lists 260,000 or so clones, about 85% occurring once. The specimen sequenced was PBMCs or T cells enriched from blood (not recorded which). Receptors were obtained from a woman in her fifties or sixties who had recovered from COVID-19.

As for this clone: The same CDR3 is also encoded by other DNA sequences in this sample. The CDR3 DNA reads TGCGCCAGCAGCCAAGGCGGGGGGGCTTACGAGCAGTACTTC. The encoded protein is CASSQGGGAYEQYF. V gene TRBV4-1 combines with J gene TRBJ2-7, with 9 bases identical to TRBD2. J gave up 4 bases and V 1 base, and 2 bases lay outside the gene matches. CDR1 is MGHRA, CDR2 YSYEKL, per germline. This CDR3 is built from 14 residues.

This chain links TRBV25-1 with TRBJ2-5, with a possible D match to TRBD1 (5 bases). The CDR3 has 13 amino acids. Looked up from germline, CDR1 is MGHDK and CDR2 is SYGVNS. With 6 bases removed from V and 5 bases from J, the gap between germline ends came to 13 bases. The CDR3 sequence: CASRAAGWETQYF. As DNA, the CDR3 is TGTGCCAGCAGGGCGGCAGGGTGGGAGACCCAGTACTTC.

This rearrangement joins TRBV18 to TRBJ2-1, with D hard to call. This CDR3 has 13 amino acids. Germline V gene lookup returns CDR1 KGHSH and CDR2 LQKENI. The ends were cut back, 3 bases at V and 4 bases at J, with 7 bases in the middle. DNA of the CDR3: TGTGCCAGCTCACCGCAGACTTACAATGAGCAGTTCTTC. It encodes CASSPQTYNEQFF.

The chain employs TRBV5-1 and TRBJ2-3; 14 nucleotides align to TRBD2. Looked up from germline, CDR1 is SGHRS and CDR2 is YFSETQ. This CDR3 has 16 residues. Unmatched junction bases numbered 3, after V lost 4 bases and J lost 2 bases. The CDR3 nucleotides read TGCGCCAGCAGCCTGACTAGCGGGAGGGCCACAGATACGCAGTATTTT. It yields the protein CASSLTSGRATDTQYF.

J is TRBJ1-3 and V is TRBV11-2; 9 bases match TRBD1. This CDR3 comprises 14 residues. CDR1 SGHAT and CDR2 FQNNGV come from the germline V gene. The trim removed 5 bases at V and 8 bases at J, leaving 7 bases unmatched. CDR3 DNA sequence: TGTGCCAGCAGCAAGGGACAGGGTACCCACACCATATATTTT. This translates into CASSKGQGTHTIYF.

In its sample, this clone was seen once. The V and J genes are TRBV7-2 and TRBJ2-1; TRBD2 matches 11 bases. The CDR3 length is 14 residues. CDR1 is SGHTA, CDR2 FQGNSA, per germline. V was pared by 5 bases and J by 4 bases, with 1 base of the junction left unmatched. The CDR3 here is CASSRTSGYNEQFF. The CDR3 DNA reads as TGTGCCAGCAGCCGGACTAGCGGGTACAATGAGCAGTTCTTC.

Only one count was recorded for this clone. The chain links TRBV6-5 to TRBJ1-2; tentative D call: TRBD1 (5 bases). Germline CDR1 MNHEY, CDR2 SVGAGI. V was pared by 1 base and J by 8 bases, with 14 bases between. The CDR3 is 14 amino acids. CDR3 bases: TGTGCCAGCAGTTACTTCAGGGTAGGTGAGGGCTACACCTTC. Translating it yields CASSYFRVGEGYTF.

This chain uses TRBV5-8 with TRBJ2-7; 9 nucleotides line up with TRBD1. Germline CDR1 and CDR2: SGHTS and YDEGEE. The J segment lost 6 bases and the V segment lost 4 bases, leaving 8 bases of the junction unmatched. This CDR3 is built from 14 residues. The CDR3 sequence: CASSAGTGYSEQYF. In nucleotides, the CDR3 is TGTGCCAGCAGCGCCGGGACAGGGTACTCCGAGCAGTACTTC.

The rearrangement uses TRBV5-8 and TRBJ1-5; TRBD1 matches 8 bases. The CDR3 runs to 15 residues. Germline V CDR1 and CDR2: SGHTS, YDEGEE. Trimming cost V 4 bases and J 4 bases; bases outside gene matches: 7. CDR3: CASSQGTGVNQPQHF. The CDR3 coding sequence is TGTGCCAGCAGCCAGGGGACAGGTGTTAATCAGCCCCAGCATTTT.

The chain carries TRBV3-1 (or the pseudogene TRBV3-2) and TRBJ2-4; 7 bases map to TRBD1. The CDR3 runs 14 residues. CDR1 is LGHDT, CDR2 YNNKEL, per germline (reference sequence). V trimming: 5 bases; J trimming: 1 base; junction bases outside the gene matches: 2. The CDR3 region has the DNA TGTGCCAGCAGCTTACAGGGGGCCAAAAACATTCAGTACTTC. This sequence encodes CASSLQGAKNIQYF.

The V and J genes are TRBV7-2 and TRBJ1-5, with 10 bases identical to TRBD1. The germline V gene encodes CDR1 SGHTA and CDR2 FQGNSA. The CDR3 length is 14 residues. The V gene end was trimmed by 3 bases and the J gene end by 10 bases; junction bases not matched to a gene: 6. The CDR3 loop is CASSFRQGAAPQHF. CDR3 coding DNA: TGTGCCAGCAGCTTTAGACAGGGGGCGGCCCCCCAGCATTTT.

The gene calls are TRBV6-1 and TRBJ1-4; D not resolved. V was shortened by 2 bases and J by 3 bases, with 10 bases between the two germline ends. The germline V gene encodes CDR1 MNHNS and CDR2 SASEGT. This CDR3 contains 15 residues. The CDR3 region has the DNA TGTGCCAGCAGTGAATCTGGGCTGGCTAATGAAAAACTGTTTTTT. It translates to CASSESGLANEKLFF.

J is TRBJ1-2 and V is TRBV29-1, with TRBD1 matching over 9 bases. The length of the CDR3 is 14 residues. V lost 6 bases to trimming and J lost 8 bases; unmatched junction nucleotides: 13. CDR1 is SQVTM, CDR2 ANQGSEA, per germline. The CDR3 DNA sequence: TGCAGCGTCCGAACCCGGGACAGGGATGAAGGCTACACCTTC. This sequence encodes CSVRTRDRDEGYTF.

The V gene is TRBV29-1, the J gene TRBJ2-1, with D perhaps TRBD2 (5 bases). Deletions cut 4 bases from V and 0 bases from J, with 25 bases between. Germline V gene sequence: CDR1 SQVTM, CDR2 ANQGSEA. This CDR3 spans 19 amino acids. The DNA of the CDR3 is TGCAGCGTTGTGCCTAGCAGAGGATCATCTAGGAGCTCCTACAATGAGCAGTTCTTC. Its protein is CSVVPSRGSSRSSYNEQFF.

The V call is TRBV6-1, the J call TRBJ1-1, with 7 bases identical to TRBD1. Trimming at V came to 0 bases and at J to 8 bases, leaving 3 bases not matched to a gene. From germline, CDR1 is MNHNS and CDR2 SASEGT. This CDR3 region has 13 residues. The CDR3 DNA reads TGTGCCAGCAGTGAAGCCTGGGGACAGGAAGCTTTCTTT. Protein product: CASSEAWGQEAFF.

This clone was found a few times. The rearrangement joins TRBV9 to TRBJ1-1; D unclear. The CDR3 runs to 15 residues. With 0 bases removed from V and 1 base from J, the gap between germline ends came to 10 bases. Germline lookup yields CDR1 SGDLS and CDR2 YYNGEE. CDR3 sequence reads: CASSVVSGWNTEAFF. DNA of the CDR3: TGTGCCAGCAGCGTAGTTTCAGGTTGGAACACTGAAGCTTTCTTT.

In the case of this clone: The sample holds other DNA sequences that translate to the same CDR3. V usage is TRBV5-1 and J usage is TRBJ1-4, with D possibly being TRBD1 (6 bases). V shed 2 bases and J shed 2 bases, with 10 bases lying between them. Looked up from germline, CDR1 is SGHRS and CDR2 is YFSETQ. The CDR3 loop spans 15 amino acids. The CDR3 sequence is CASSLQGGTNEKLFF. The CDR3 DNA sequence: TGCGCCAGCAGCTTACAGGGTGGCACTAATGAAAAACTGTTTTTT.

The rearrangement uses TRBV15 and TRBJ2-7; 7 bases align to TRBD2. Germline V lookup: CDR1 LNHNV, CDR2 YYDKDF (reference sequence). The V and J ends lost 0 bases and 2 bases, in that order; junction bases with no gene match: 4. CDR3 length: 15 amino acids. Written as DNA, the CDR3 is TGTGCCACCAGCAGAGAAAGCGGGATCACCTACGAGCAGTACTTC. It encodes CATSRESGITYEQYF.